The next 28 T cell receptor beta chains were all read from a single sample in a study of radiation and T cells in renal cell carcinoma. Assay: immunoSEQ multiplex PCR; the TCRdb copy retains only in-frame clones and omits some. The data show 150,000 to 160,000 clones, with 80% to 90% seen just once and 10% to 15% held by the top ten. Time point defined: blood 2 weeks post-SBRT. Treatment given: 15 Gy SBRT to primary tumor, nephrectomy 4 weeks later. The input for sequencing was blood, taken from a patient whose treatment included radiotherapy and nephrectomy. All receptors derive from a woman aged 50 to 65 with renal cell carcinoma.

The genes are TRBV19 and TRBJ2-5; D gene unclear. V lost 0 bases to trimming and J lost 2 bases, with 7 bases between them. The CDR3 covers 14 residues. Germline CDR1 is LNHDA and CDR2 is SQIVND (reference sequence). CDR3 in DNA: TGTGCCAGTAGTATAGATGTAGCACAAGAGACCCAGTACTTC. This gives the protein CASSIDVAQETQYF.

The count of this clone is one. The V gene is TRBV19, the J gene TRBJ2-2; 11 bases map to TRBD2. Trimming at V came to 4 bases and at J to 0 bases, leaving 10 bases not matched to a gene. Germline V lookup: CDR1 LNHDA, CDR2 SQIVND (reference sequence). CDR3 size: 19 residues. CDR3 in amino acids: CASSTYLQGLAANTGELFF. DNA of the CDR3: TGTGCCAGTAGTACCTACCTTCAGGGACTAGCGGCGAACACCGGGGAGCTGTTTTTT.

The chain links TRBV21-1 to TRBJ2-7; the D call of TRBD1 is as the table states it, not checked on the DNA. TRBV21-1 is marked as a pseudogene. This CDR3 spans 16 amino acids. The CDR3, as DNA: TGTGCCAGCAGCGAGCGACAGAATCGTGGTTCCTACGAGCAGTACTTC. This encodes CASSERQNRGSYEQYF.

This clone was recorded only once. The rearrangement joins TRBV25-1 to TRBJ1-6, with 7 bases fitting TRBD1. This CDR3 comprises 16 residues. Unmatched junction bases numbered 6, after V lost 0 bases and J lost 7 bases. CDR1 is MGHDK, CDR2 SYGVNS, per germline. DNA for the CDR3: TGTGCCAGCAGTGAATATAAAGGGGGCCGAAATTCACCCCTCCACTTT. It translates to CASSEYKGGRNSPLHF.

V is TRBV6-5 and J is TRBJ2-1; 8 positions match TRBD2. Germline V gene sequence: CDR1 MNHEY, CDR2 SVGAGI. The junction had 7 bases not matched to a gene; V was cut back by 5 bases and J by 4 bases. The CDR3 sequence is 15 residues long. This chain's CDR3 is CASSRGLVRYNEQFF. CDR3 nucleotides: TGTGCCAGCAGTCGGGGACTAGTGAGGTACAATGAGCAGTTCTTC.

The rearrangement joins TRBV4-3 to TRBJ1-5; D unresolved. Germline V gene sequence: CDR1 LGHNA, CDR2 YSLEER. Trimming shortened V by 0 bases and J by 3 bases, and 9 bases separated the two germline ends. The CDR3 is 15 amino acids. DNA for the CDR3: TGCGCCAGCAGCCAAGATTGGGCGAACAATCAGCCCCAGCATTTT. Translating it yields CASSQDWANNQPQHF.

The chain employs TRBV6-5 and TRBJ2-7; D unclear. The V end was cut by 6 bases, the J end by 9 bases, with 15 bases between. CDR1 is MNHEY, CDR2 SVGAGI, per germline. The CDR3 is 12 residues long. DNA for the CDR3: TGTGCCAGCAGCAATGTCGGACGGACGCAGTACTTC. Translating it yields CASSNVGRTQYF.

The genes are TRBV5-6 and TRBJ2-7, with 11 nucleotides matching TRBD1. With 3 bases clipped from V and 3 bases from J, the junction kept 5 bases outside the gene matches. CDR3 length: 15 amino acids. The germline CDR1 and CDR2 sequences are SGHDT and YYEEEE. The CDR3 region is CASSSPGQGVYEQYF. The CDR3 DNA follows: TGTGCCAGCAGCTCACCGGGACAGGGGGTCTACGAGCAGTACTTC.

Written as DNA, the CDR3 is TGCGCCAGCAGTGATGGGGGAAACATTCAGTACTTC. Its protein product is CASSDGGNIQYF. V usage is TRBV10-1 and J usage is TRBJ2-4, with D perhaps TRBD1 or TRBD2 (5 bases each). Trimming took 3 bases from V and 6 from J, leaving 6 bases between them. In germline, CDR1 is WNHNN, CDR2 SYGVQD (reference sequence). The CDR3 is 12 amino acids.

V gene TRBV19 combines with J gene TRBJ1-2; D uncertain. Trimming stripped 6 bases from V and 5 bases from J, with 16 bases between. This CDR3 spans 14 amino acids. Germline values: CDR1 LNHDA, CDR2 SQIVND (reference sequence). The CDR3: CASRDHRTPYGYTF. The CDR3, as DNA: TGTGCCAGTAGGGACCATCGGACTCCATATGGCTACACCTTC.

This chain connects TRBV6-5 to TRBJ2-1; D gene uncertain. The CDR3 loop spans 15 amino acids. Germline V gene lookup returns CDR1 MNHEY and CDR2 SVGAGI. The V end was cut by 6 bases, the J end by 8 bases, with 20 bases between. In DNA form, the CDR3 reads TGTGCCAGCAGCCAAGCCCCACCCTTCTTGGATGAGCAGTTCTTC. It encodes CASSQAPPFLDEQFF.

The sample holds one count of this clone. V is TRBV11-2 and J is TRBJ1-2, with 8 bases identical to TRBD1. This CDR3 is 17 amino acids long. Trimming cost V 5 bases and J 3 bases; bases outside gene matches: 14. Germline-derived CDR1 and CDR2 are SGHAT and FQNNGV. The DNA of the CDR3 is TGTGCCAGCAGCCAGGCGGCACAGGGGGGACTTTACTATGGCTACACCTTC. As protein: CASSQAAQGGLYYGYTF. Looking up the rest from reference TRBV11-2 and TRBJ1-2 gives the full variable domain: EAGVAQSPRYKIIEKRQSVAFWCNPISGHATLYWYQQILGQGPKLLIQFQNNGVVDDSQLPKDRFSAERLKGVDSTLKIQPAKLEDSAVYLCASSQAAQGGLYYGYTFGSGTRLTVV.

The table lists this clone with a count of one. This rearrangement joins TRBV11-1 to TRBJ1-6; D is unresolved. Germline loops: CDR1 SGHAT, CDR2 FQDESV (reference sequence). This CDR3 is 16 amino acids long. V gave up 5 bases and J gave up 5 bases, with 16 bases separating them. In nucleotides, the CDR3 is TGTGCCAGCAGCCTTTTGACACCGTCGAATAATTCACCCCTCCACTTT. Amino acids: CASSLLTPSNNSPLHF. The full variable domain, in which reference TRBV11-1 and TRBJ1-6 provide the parts outside the CDR3, is EAEVAQSPRYKITEKSQAVAFWCDPISGHATLYWYRQILGQGPELLVQFQDESVVDDSQLPKDRFSAERLKGVDSTLKIQPAELGDSAMYLCASSLLTPSNNSPLHFGNGTRLTVT.

The V call is TRBV6-5, the J call TRBJ2-5; TRBD2 might be the D (6 bases). Germline CDR1 reads MNHEY; CDR2 reads SVGAGI. The CDR3 covers 14 residues. Trimming pared 6 bases from V and 4 bases from J, leaving 15 bases between. CDR3 in amino acids: CASRDSHGGETQYF. The DNA of the CDR3 is TGTGCCAGCAGAGACTCCCACGGGGGAGAGACCCAGTACTTC.

The chain links TRBV11-2 to TRBJ1-2, with 7 positions matching TRBD1. The J segment lost 4 bases and the V segment lost 4 bases, leaving 6 bases of the junction unmatched. Germline CDR1 reads SGHAT; CDR2 reads FQNNGV. This CDR3 has 14 residues. The CDR3: CASSSETGSYGYTF. CDR3 in DNA: TGTGCCAGCAGCTCAGAGACAGGGTCCTATGGCTACACCTTC.

This chain joins TRBV6-4 and TRBJ1-1; TRBD1 is a possible D gene (5 bases). Germline V gene lookup returns CDR1 MRHNA and CDR2 SNTAGT. The CDR3 length is 13 residues. The ends were cut back, 4 bases at V and 3 bases at J, with 9 bases in the middle. The CDR3 sequence is CASSAGGDTEAFF. DNA for the CDR3: TGTGCCAGCAGTGCTGGAGGGGACACTGAAGCTTTCTTT.

A few counts support this clone. This chain joins TRBV30 and TRBJ1-1; no definite D call. The CDR3 covers 14 residues. From germline, CDR1 is GTSNPN and CDR2 SVGIG (reference sequence). V lost 8 bases, J lost 3 bases, and 19 bases lay in between. The CDR3 bases are TGTGCCCGCGCCCCTAGTTTTCTGGACACTGAAGCTTTCTTT. Amino acid sequence: CARAPSFLDTEAFF.

CDR3 in amino acids: CASKGGDGTTGNTIYF. As DNA, the CDR3 is TGTGCCAGCAAGGGGGGGGACGGGACAACTGGAAACACCATATATTTT. The chain has TRBV6-6 and TRBJ1-3; D is possibly TRBD1 (6 bases). The CDR3 extends over 16 amino acids. V lost 7 bases, J lost 2 bases, and 18 bases lay in between. The germline V gene has CDR1 MNHNY and CDR2 SVGAGI (reference sequence).

This clone was counted only a few times. CDR3 loop: CASSLDWGLAKNIQYF. CDR3 in DNA: TGTGCCAGCAGCTTAGACTGGGGCCTAGCCAAAAACATTCAGTACTTC. The rearrangement links TRBV7-8 to TRBJ2-4; D is perhaps TRBD1 (5 bases). This CDR3 region has 16 residues. Trimming removed 1 base at V and 0 bases at J, with 10 bases between. Germline CDR1 and CDR2: SGHVS and FQNEAQ.

The CDR3 loop reads CASSATGDTQYF. CDR3 bases: TGTGCCAGCAGCGCTACAGGTGATACGCAGTATTTT. V and J are TRBV9 and TRBJ2-3; a possible D gene is TRBD1 (5 bases). Germline V gene data show CDR1 as SGDLS and CDR2 as YYNGEE. The V end was cut by 3 bases, the J end by 6 bases, with 8 bases between. The CDR3 totals 12 residues.

This chain connects TRBV7-2 to TRBJ2-5; 12 positions match TRBD2. CDR3 length: 17 amino acids. Germline CDR1 is SGHTA and CDR2 is FQGNSA. Trimming removed 5 bases from V and 4 bases from J; junction bases left unmatched: 11. For the CDR3, the DNA is TGTGCCAGCAGCCGACTAGCGTCTAGCGGGGGGGTAGAGACCCAGTACTTC. It encodes CASSRLASSGGVETQYF.

In nucleotides, the CDR3 is TGTGCCAGCAGCTTAGGTAGGGTTAACCAGCCCCAGCATTTT. As protein: CASSLGRVNQPQHF. This chain uses TRBV11-2 with TRBJ1-5; D unclear. CDR1 is SGHAT and CDR2 is FQNNGV in the germline V gene. Deletions cut 1 base from V and 7 bases from J, with 11 bases between. This CDR3 has 14 amino acids.

The chain combines TRBV4-2 with TRBJ1-1, with D tentatively TRBD1 (5 bases). This CDR3 spans 15 amino acids. CDR1 LGHNA and CDR2 YNFKEQ come from the germline V gene. V lost 0 bases and J 6 bases, leaving 14 bases between the germline ends. The CDR3 reads CASSQEGGDSAEAFF. The CDR3 DNA reads TGTGCCAGCAGCCAAGAAGGAGGGGATAGCGCTGAAGCTTTCTTT.

This chain joins TRBV11-2 and TRBJ1-2; D ambiguous. V was pared by 2 bases and J by 6 bases, with 16 bases between. Per the germline V gene, CDR1 is SGHAT and CDR2 is FQNNGV. This CDR3 is 15 amino acids long. The CDR3 is CASSLSIDGGNGYTF. DNA of the CDR3: TGTGCCAGCAGCTTAAGTATCGACGGAGGGAATGGCTACACCTTC.

This sequence joins TRBV28 and TRBJ1-4; 10 nucleotides match TRBD1. J gave up 8 bases and V 10 bases, and 13 bases lay outside the gene matches. Germline lookup yields CDR1 MDHEN and CDR2 SYDVKM. The CDR3 consists of 15 residues. This CDR3 reads CATRQGGTGDEKLFF. In DNA, the CDR3 is TGTGCCACCCGACAGGGGGGGACAGGGGACGAAAAACTGTTTTTT.

J is TRBJ2-5 and V is TRBV30; 7 bases map to TRBD2. Germline V gives CDR1 GTSNPN, CDR2 SVGIG (reference sequence). With V trimmed by 7 bases and J by 1 base, 6 bases remained unmatched. The CDR3 covers 13 residues. CDR3 protein: CALKRGCQETQYF. In DNA, the CDR3 is TGTGCCTTGAAGCGGGGCTGCCAAGAGACCCAGTACTTC.

In this sample, this clone turned up once. The rearrangement uses TRBV7-2 and TRBJ2-3; 10 bases match TRBD1. This CDR3 contains 15 residues. CDR1 SGHTA and CDR2 FQGNSA come from the germline V gene. Trimming cost V 5 bases and J 3 bases; bases outside gene matches: 5. The CDR3 is CASSADRGPTDTQYF. In nucleotides, the CDR3 is TGTGCCAGCAGCGCCGACAGGGGGCCGACAGATACGCAGTATTTT. The full variable domain, with the rest looked up from reference TRBV7-2 and TRBJ2-3, is GAGVSQSPSNKVTEKGKDVELRCDPISGHTALYWYRQSLGQGLEFLIYFQGNSAPDKSGLPSDRFSAERTGGSVSTLTIQRTQQEDSAVYLCASSADRGPTDTQYFGPGTRLTVL.

The rearrangement joins TRBV19 to TRBJ1-5, with 7 bases lining up with TRBD1. From germline, CDR1 is LNHDA and CDR2 SQIVND (reference sequence). V was pared by 9 bases and J by 6 bases, with 8 bases of the junction left unmatched. The CDR3 is made up of 13 amino acids. In DNA form, the CDR3 reads TGTGCCAGCTCAGGGGGGGTCGGTCAGCCCCAGCATTTT. It specifies CASSGGVGQPQHF.